A selection of T cell receptor beta chains follows, all from one sample in a study of shared clonotypes between healthy human individuals. TCRdb keeps only in-frame clones here, not all; method: immunoSEQ multiplex PCR. Among about 680,000 clones listed, about 91% were seen once. Sequenced input: naive CD8+ T cells sorted from blood. The receptors derive from a young man in good health. Both conserved end residues are part of each CDR3. A D gene is named only where the DNA matches it firmly. Size tells how often a clone was seen (once, few, many) or the class of an expanded clone, and some rows leave it out.

D	V	J	size	length	DNA	CDR3
NA	TRBV6-5	TRBJ1-3	NA	12	TGTGCCAGCGGGTACTCTGGAAACACCATATATTTT	CASGYSGNTIYF
NA	TRBV4-1	TRBJ2-1	NA	13	TGCGCCAGCAGCCAAGAACTAGTCAATGAGCAGTTCTTC	CASSQELVNEQFF
TRBD1	TRBV2	TRBJ2-5	NA	18	TGTGCCAGCAGAGAACCGGGACAGGGGGGGCCGTACCAAGAGACCCAGTACTTC	CASREPGQGGPYQETQYF
TRBD2	TRBV9	TRBJ2-7	NA	15	TGTGCCAGCAGCGGGGGCCTAGCGGGAAACTACGAGCAGTACTTC	CASSGGLAGNYEQYF
NA	TRBV27	TRBJ2-3	NA	14	TGTGCCAGCAGCCTTGCAGCAAGCACAGATACGCAGTATTTT	CASSLAASTDTQYF
NA	TRBV7-9	TRBJ1-2	NA	14	TGTGCCAGCAGCTTAGTCGCGGAGTACTATGGCTACACCTTC	CASSLVAEYYGYTF
TRBD1	TRBV15	TRBJ1-2	NA	13	TGTGCCACCAGCAGGGACAGGGGGCATGGCTACACCTTC	CATSRDRGHGYTF
NA	TRBV18	TRBJ1-2	NA	16	TGTGCCAGCTCACCACCATTTTCCGGGAGTGATTATGGCTACACCTTC	CASSPPFSGSDYGYTF
TRBD2	TRBV7-8	TRBJ2-7	NA	15	TGTGCCAGCAGCCTAGGGACTAGCGGGCGGGTCGAGCAGTACTTC	CASSLGTSGRVEQYF
NA	TRBV7-7	TRBJ2-1	few	14	TGTGCCAGCAGCTTAGAACCGGGATACAATGAGCAGTTCTTC	CASSLEPGYNEQFF
NA	TRBV7-9	TRBJ2-1	once	16	TGTGCCAGCAGTCAAACTAGGCAGACTCGCCAGAATGAGCAGTTCTTC	CASSQTRQTRQNEQFF
NA	TRBV7-9	TRBJ1-4	NA	16	TGTGCCAGCAGCCCATGGACTAGTAGAGATCTTGGAAAACTGTTTTTT	CASSPWTSRDLGKLFF
TRBD2	TRBV7-9	TRBJ2-2	NA	16	TGTGCCAGCAGCTACCCCGGACTAGCCAACACCGGGGAGCTGTTTTTT	CASSYPGLANTGELFF
NA	TRBV7-9	TRBJ2-1	NA	12	TGTGCCAGCAGCTTAGGGCGGGATGAGCAGTTCTTC	CASSLGRDEQFF